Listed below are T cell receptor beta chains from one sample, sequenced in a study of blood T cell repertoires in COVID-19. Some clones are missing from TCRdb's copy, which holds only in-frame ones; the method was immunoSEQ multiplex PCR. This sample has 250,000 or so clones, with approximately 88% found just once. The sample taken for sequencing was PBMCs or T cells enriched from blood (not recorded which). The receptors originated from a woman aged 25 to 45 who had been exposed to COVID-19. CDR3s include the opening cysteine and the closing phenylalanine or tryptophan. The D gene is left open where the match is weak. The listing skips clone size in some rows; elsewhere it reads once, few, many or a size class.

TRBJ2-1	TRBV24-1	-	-	TGTGCCACCAGTGATCCACGACAGGTGAGCTCCTACAATGAGCAGTTCTTC	CATSDPRQVSSYNEQFF
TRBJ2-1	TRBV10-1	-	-	TGCGCCAGCAGGCACAGGGAGCCGAGCTCCTACAATGAGCAGTTCTTC	CASRHREPSSYNEQFF
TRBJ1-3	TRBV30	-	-	TGTGCCTGGAGTGTACTTGGAGTATCTGGAAACACCATATATTTT	CAWSVLGVSGNTIYF
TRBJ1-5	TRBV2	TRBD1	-	TGTGCCAGCAGGGAACAGGGGGCACATCAGCCCCAGCATTTT	CASREQGAHQPQHF
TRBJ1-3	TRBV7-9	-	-	TGTGCCAGCAGCTTGACAGAACCAAACTCTGGAAACACCATATATTTT	CASSLTEPNSGNTIYF
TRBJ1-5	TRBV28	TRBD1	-	TGTGCCAGCAGTCCCGACAGGGACAGCAATCAGCCCCAGCATTTT	CASSPDRDSNQPQHF
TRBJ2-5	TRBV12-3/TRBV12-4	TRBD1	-	TGTGCCAGCAGGGCCAGGGGGGAGACCCAGTACTTC	CASRARGETQYF
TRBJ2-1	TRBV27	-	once	TGTGCCAGCAGTTTGGCCCTCTACAATGAGCAGTTCTTC	CASSLALYNEQFF
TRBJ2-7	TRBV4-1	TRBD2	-	TGCGCCAGCAGCCCGGGGACTAGCGGGGGCTACGAGCAGTACTTC	CASSPGTSGGYEQYF
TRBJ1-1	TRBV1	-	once	TGCACCAGCAGCCAAGAATCAGGAGGGCCCCAGTGCCGGACTGAAGCTTTCTTT	CTSSQESGGPQCRTEAFF
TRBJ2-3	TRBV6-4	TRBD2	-	TGTGCCAGCAGCCTCGGACTAGCCAGCACAGATACGCAGTATTTT	CASSLGLASTDTQYF
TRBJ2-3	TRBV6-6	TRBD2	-	TGTGCCAGCAGTCCTAGGACTAGCGGACCCCCCACAGATACGCAGTATTTT	CASSPRTSGPPTDTQYF
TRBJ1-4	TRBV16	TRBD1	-	TGTGCCAGCAGCCAGAACCAACAGGGGGAAAAACTGTTTTTT	CASSQNQQGEKLFF
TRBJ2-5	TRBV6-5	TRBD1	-	TGTGCCAGCAGCCGAGGACAGGCAGAGACCCAGTACTTC	CASSRGQAETQYF
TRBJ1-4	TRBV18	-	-	TGTGCCAGCTCAATCGGACTTAATGAAAAACTGTTTTTT	CASSIGLNEKLFF
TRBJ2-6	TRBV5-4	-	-	TGTGCCAGCAGCTCCCAGGGAAAGATCGCCAACGTCCTGACTTTC	CASSSQGKIANVLTF
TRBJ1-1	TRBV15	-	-	TGTGCCACCAGCAGAGATAGATTGAACACTGAAGCTTTCTTT	CATSRDRLNTEAFF
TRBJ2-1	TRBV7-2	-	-	TGTGCCAGCAGCTCCGGCGGGGGCTGGTCTGGTGAGCAGTTCTTC	CASSSGGGWSGEQFF
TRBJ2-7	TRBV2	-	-	TGTGCCACTCGACGGGGGGCAGGGGCCGAGCAGTACTTC	CATRRGAGAEQYF
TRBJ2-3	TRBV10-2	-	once	TGCGCCAGCGGAGGGGATACGCAGTATTTT	CASGGDTQYF
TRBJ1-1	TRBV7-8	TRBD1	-	TGTGCCAGCAGCTTAGCAGCGACAGGGGGCTGGACTGAAGCTTTCTTT	CASSLAATGGWTEAFF
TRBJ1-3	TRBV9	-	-	TGTGCCAGCAGCGTAGAAGGGGCGCTCTTCTCTGGAAACACCATATATTTT	CASSVEGALFSGNTIYF
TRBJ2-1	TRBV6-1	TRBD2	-	TGTGCCAGCAGTGAAGCCACGGGACTGGGCGGAACTTCGGGGACTAGGAATGAGCAGTTCTTC	CASSEATGLGGTSGTRNEQFF
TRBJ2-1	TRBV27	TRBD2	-	TGTGCCAGCAGTTCAATAGCGGGAATCTACAATGAGCAGTTCTTC	CASSSIAGIYNEQFF
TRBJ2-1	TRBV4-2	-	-	TGTGCCAGCAGCCCCGGTACCGGCGGGGTCTACAATGAGCAGTTCTTC	CASSPGTGGVYNEQFF
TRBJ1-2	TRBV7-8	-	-	TGTGCCAGCAGCTATGACAGTCTCTCTGGCTACACCTTC	CASSYDSLSGYTF
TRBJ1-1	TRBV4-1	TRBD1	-	TGCGCCAGCAGCCACGTCATGGGACAGCTAATGAACACTGAAGCTTTCTTT	CASSHVMGQLMNTEAFF
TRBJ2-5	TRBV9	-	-	TGTGCCAGCAGCGTAGGAGGGGAGACCCAGTACTTC	CASSVGGETQYF
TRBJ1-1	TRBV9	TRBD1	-	TGTGCCAGCAGCGTAGCCCCAGGGGGAATGAACACTGAAGCTTTCTTT	CASSVAPGGMNTEAFF
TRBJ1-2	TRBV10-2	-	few	TGCGCCAGCAGTGAGTCCCCGAGCTATGGCTACACCTTC	CASSESPSYGYTF
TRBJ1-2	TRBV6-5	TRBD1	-	TGTGCCAGCACCCGGACAGGGGGCTCTGGCTACACCTTC	CASTRTGGSGYTF
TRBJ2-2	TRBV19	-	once	TGTGCCAGTAGTGTCGGAGGGAACACCGGGGAGCTGTTTTTT	CASSVGGNTGELFF
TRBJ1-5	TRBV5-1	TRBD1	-	TGCGCCAGCAGTCCGGACAGGGCTAGCAATCAGCCCCAGCATTTT	CASSPDRASNQPQHF
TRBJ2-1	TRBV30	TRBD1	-	TGTGCCGGGGCCGGGACAGGCTACAATGAGCAGTTCTTC	CAGAGTGYNEQFF
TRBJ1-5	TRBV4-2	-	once	TGTGCCAGCAGCCAACCGGGAAACAATCAGCCCCAGCATTTT	CASSQPGNNQPQHF
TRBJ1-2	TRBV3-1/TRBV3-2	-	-	TGTGCCAGCAGCCAAGTAGGGGGAGACGTTAGCTCGAATGGCTACACCTTC	CASSQVGGDVSSNGYTF
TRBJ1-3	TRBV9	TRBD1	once	TGTGCCAGCAGCGTGGGGGGACAGCGGGGAAACACCATATATTTT	CASSVGGQRGNTIYF
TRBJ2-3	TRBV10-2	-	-	TGCGCCAGCAGTGAGTTGACTACCCCCTACACAGATACGCAGTATTTT	CASSELTTPYTDTQYF
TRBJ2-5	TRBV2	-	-	TGTGCCAGCAGTGAGCTGGGGATCAGGGTACAAGAGACCCAGTACTTC	CASSELGIRVQETQYF
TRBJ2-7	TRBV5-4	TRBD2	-	TGTGCCAGCAGCTTCGGACTAGCGGGAACCATGAATCCCTACGAGCAGTACTTC	CASSFGLAGTMNPYEQYF